The 9 T cell receptor beta chains in this list originate from one sample, sequenced in a study of glioma-infiltrating T cells. Amplification of TCR alpha and beta CDR3 regions from RNA used iRepertoire nested multiplex PCR. TCRdb fed the multiplex PCR reads into MiXCR, producing one record per CDR3 protein. The sample has 300,000 to 400,000 distinct CDR3 sequences; 41% are singletons. Sequenced sample: glioma tissue, nonneoplastic brain tissue, or PBMCs (not recorded which). All receptors come from a human donor with low-grade glioma or glioblastoma, undergoing nonglioma brain surgery, or in good health (not recorded which).

With regard to this clonotype: This may be a read error, as it is one base from a much larger clone. The CDR3 does not end in the conserved phenylalanine or tryptophan, so this is likely a read error. This chain joins TRBV27 and TRBJ1-1; no clear D gene. Germline CDR1 is MNHEY and CDR2 is SMNVEV (reference sequence). This CDR3 has 12 amino acids. Trimming left V 3 bases short and J 7 bases short, with 9 bases between. The CDR3 DNA is TGTGCCAGCAGTTTCTCCAATGGTGAAGCTTTCCTT. As protein: CASSFSNGEAFL.

In this sample, this clonotype turned up many times. The chain joins TRBV6-5 to TRBJ2-2, with a possible D match to TRBD1 (5 bases). The V gene's germline CDR1 is MNHEY and CDR2 SVGAGI. The V end was cut by 0 bases, the J end by 3 bases, with 11 bases between. The CDR3 is 16 amino acids. DNA for the CDR3: TGTGCCAGCAGTTACTCGGGAACAGGCGACACCGGGGAGCTGTTTTTT. Encoded protein: CASSYSGTGDTGELFF.

J is TRBJ1-1 and V is TRBV3-1; TRBD1 aligns across 7 bases. The V gene end was trimmed by 2 bases and the J gene end by 2 bases; junction bases not matched to a gene: 5. This CDR3 is 15 amino acids long. Germline V lookup: CDR1 LGHDT, CDR2 YNNKEL (reference sequence). The CDR3 here is CASSQRGQHNTEAFF. CDR3 DNA sequence: TGTGCCAGCAGCCAAAGGGGACAGCATAACACTGAAGCTTTCTTT.

A remark on this clonotype: One end of the junction is discordant with germline, which a read error may explain. The chain has TRBV25-1 and TRBJ1-6, with D possibly matching TRBD1 (5 bases). Germline V gives CDR1 MGHDK, CDR2 SYGVNS. The CDR3 runs to 14 residues. Written as DNA, the CDR3 is TGTGTCAGCAGTGTATCAGGGTTCAATTCACCCCTCCACTTT. Its translation is CVSSVSGFNSPLHF. Combining the CDR3 with reference TRBV25-1 and TRBJ1-6 gives the whole variable domain EADIYQTPRYLVIGTGKKITLECSQTMGHDKMYWYQQDPGMELHLIHYSYGVNSTEKGDLSSESTVSRIRTEHFPLTLESARPSHTSQYLCVSSVSGFNSPLHFGNGTRLTVT.

The chain joins TRBV18 to TRBJ2-5; possibly TRBD2 for D (7 bases). CDR1 and CDR2 (germline): KGHSH, LQKENI. Trimming left V 0 bases short and J 4 bases short, with 12 bases between. CDR3 length: 15 amino acids. The CDR3 DNA is TGTGCCAGCTCACCACCTTCGGGGGGCGGAGAGACCCAGTACTTC. This sequence encodes CASSPPSGGGETQYF. Together with reference TRBV18 and TRBJ2-5, the CDR3 gives the full variable domain: NAGVMQNPRHLVRRRGQEARLRCSPMKGHSHVYWYRQLPEEGLKFMVYLQKENIIDESGMPKERFSAEFPKEGPSILRIQQVVRGDSAAYFCASSPPSGGGETQYFGPGTRLLVL.

This clonotype has more than one count but fewer than ten. Written as DNA, the CDR3 is TGTGCCATCGCGAGGGCCTATGGCTACACCTTC. As protein: CAIARAYGYTF. This rearrangement joins TRBV28 to TRBJ1-2; D is unresolved. The germline V and J ends were trimmed by 10 bases and 4 bases, with 10 bases remaining between them. This CDR3 is built from 11 residues. The germline gives CDR1 MDHEN, CDR2 SYDVKM.

The rearrangement links TRBV29-1 to TRBJ2-7; TRBD1 is a possible D gene (6 bases). Trimming shortened V by 2 bases and J by 4 bases, and 12 bases separated the two germline ends. The CDR3 consists of 13 residues. Germline V gene data show CDR1 as SQVTM and CDR2 as ANQGSEA. CDR3 DNA sequence: TGCAGCGTTGAAAAGCAAAGGGGGTACGAGCAGTACTTC. This gives the protein CSVEKQRGYEQYF.

A note on this clonotype: A clone one base away is much larger, so this may be a read error. The rearrangement uses TRBV28 and TRBJ2-3; D is ambiguous. This CDR3 has 10 amino acids. Germline V gene data show CDR1 as MDHEN and CDR2 as SYDVKM. V was shortened by 8 bases and J by 1 base, with 1 base between the two germline ends. This chain's CDR3 is CASCTDTQYF. The CDR3 region has the DNA TGTGCCAGCTGCACAGATACGCAGTATTTT.

The chain combines TRBV4-2 with TRBJ2-3; TRBD1 matches at 9 bases. V lost 8 bases to trimming and J lost 4 bases; unmatched junction nucleotides: 10. Germline lookup yields CDR1 LGHNA and CDR2 YNFKEQ. This CDR3 is 15 amino acids long. The CDR3 DNA reads as TGTGCCAGCGAAGGGAACAGGGGGCGTCCAGATACGCAGTATTTT. Translated: CASEGNRGRPDTQYF.